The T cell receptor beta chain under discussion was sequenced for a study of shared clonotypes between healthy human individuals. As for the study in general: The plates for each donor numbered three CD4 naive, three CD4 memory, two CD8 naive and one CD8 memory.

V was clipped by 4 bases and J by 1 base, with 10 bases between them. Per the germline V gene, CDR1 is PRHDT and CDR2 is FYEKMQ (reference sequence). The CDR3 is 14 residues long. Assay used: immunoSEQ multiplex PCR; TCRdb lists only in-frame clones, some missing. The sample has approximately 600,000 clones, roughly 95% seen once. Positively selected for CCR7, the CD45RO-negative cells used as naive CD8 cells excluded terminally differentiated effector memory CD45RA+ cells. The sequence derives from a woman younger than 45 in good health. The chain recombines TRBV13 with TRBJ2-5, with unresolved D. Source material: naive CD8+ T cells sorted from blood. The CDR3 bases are TGTGCCAGCAGCTCCCCGACTGGCCAAGAGACCCAGTACTTC. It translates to CASSSPTGQETQYF.